This T cell receptor (beta chain) was found in a study of cytomegalovirus exposure and HLA in healthy donors. Points from the study as a whole: Among TCR beta chains, those listed as cytomegalovirus-associated numbered over 150. Later analysis identified a missense DCLRE1C variant that was linked to TCR beta V- and J-gene trimming.

The PCR used 60 Vbeta and 13 Jbeta primers. Data came from immunoSEQ multiplex PCR; TCRdb stores just in-frame clones and leaves some out. Of roughly 200,000 clones detected, roughly 86% appear once; the ten largest clones hold around 3.6%. About this clone itself: Its cognate antigen is unknown.

The CDR3 length is 16 residues. Unmatched junction bases numbered 4, after V lost 3 bases and J lost 0 bases. CDR1 is MGHDK, CDR2 SYGVNS, per germline. Sequencing was performed on PBMCs. This receptor was taken from a man between 40 and 49 years old in good health and CMV-seropositive. The chain joins TRBV25-1 to TRBJ2-2; 7 bases align to TRBD1. The CDR3 sequence: CASSEATGANTGELFF. CDR3 nucleotides: TGTGCCAGCAGTGAGGCCACAGGGGCGAACACCGGGGAGCTGTTTTTT.